This T cell receptor (beta chain) was observed in a study of blood T cell repertoires in COVID-19. Across the whole study: Samples representing acute and convalescent COVID-19 were sourced from the United States, Italy and Spain. Sample material is recorded as cDNA or gDNA derived from T cells, B-cell-depleted T cells, or PBMCs.

Looked up from germline, CDR1 is SGHRS and CDR2 is YFSETQ. This CDR3 contains 15 residues. V lost 4 bases to trimming and J lost 5 bases; unmatched junction nucleotides: 6. Generated by immunoSEQ multiplex PCR, the TCRdb table keeps only in-frame clones and is missing some. Here the sample spans about 190,000 clones, approximately 86% being singletons. Material: peripheral blood. V and J are TRBV5-1 and TRBJ1-1; TRBD1 matches at 12 bases. This TCR derives from a woman older than 75 with active or convalescent COVID-19. The CDR3 region is CASSVRDRGQTEAFF. The CDR3 coding sequence is TGCGCCAGCAGCGTCCGGGACAGGGGGCAAACTGAAGCTTTCTTT.